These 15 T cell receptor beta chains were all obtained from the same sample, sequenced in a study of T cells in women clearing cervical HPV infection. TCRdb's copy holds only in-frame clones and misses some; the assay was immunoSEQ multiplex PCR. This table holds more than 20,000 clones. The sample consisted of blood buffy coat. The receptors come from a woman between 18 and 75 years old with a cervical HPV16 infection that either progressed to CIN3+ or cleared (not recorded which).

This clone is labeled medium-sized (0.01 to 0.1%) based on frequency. The CDR3 DNA, read in part, is TGCAGCGTTAGTTTGGCGACTTCTAACTATGGC. The encoded protein is CSVSLATSNYG. The whole CDR3 region reads CSVSLATSNYGYTF. The chain combines TRBV29-1 with TRBJ1-2, with D unresolved. The CDR3 end is not reached by the read, which stops 3 residues before it; the germline J gene fills it in. V gave up 5 bases and J gave up 0 bases, with 13 bases separating them. The CDR3 has 14 amino acids. Germline V gene sequence: CDR1 SQVTM, CDR2 ANQGSEA.

This CDR3 reads CASSLIQTETQYF. CDR3 DNA (partial): TGTGCCAGCAGTTTAATACAAACAGAGACC. The chain carries TRBV28 and TRBJ2-5; D gene ambiguous. The CDR3 end lies 3 residues beyond the end of the read and is filled in from the germline J gene. CDR1 and CDR2 from the germline V gene are MDHEN and SYDVKM. CDR3 size: 13 residues. Trimming took off 2 bases at V and 4 bases at J, with 8 bases between the two ends.

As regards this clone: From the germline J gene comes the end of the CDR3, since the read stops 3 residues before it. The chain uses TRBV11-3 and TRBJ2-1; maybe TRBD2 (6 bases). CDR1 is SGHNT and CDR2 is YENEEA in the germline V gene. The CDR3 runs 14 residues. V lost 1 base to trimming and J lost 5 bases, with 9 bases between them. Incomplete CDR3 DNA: TGTGCCAGCAGCTTAGCGACTAGTCACAATGAG. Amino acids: CASSLATSHNE. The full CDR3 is CASSLATSHNEQFF.

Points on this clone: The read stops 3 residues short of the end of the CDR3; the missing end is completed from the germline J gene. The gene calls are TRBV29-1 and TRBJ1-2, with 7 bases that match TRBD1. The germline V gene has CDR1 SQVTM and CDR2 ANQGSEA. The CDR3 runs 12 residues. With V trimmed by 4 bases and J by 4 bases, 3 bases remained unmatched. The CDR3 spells CSVGEGAYGYTF. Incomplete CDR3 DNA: TGCAGCGTTGGAGAGGGGGCCTATGGC.

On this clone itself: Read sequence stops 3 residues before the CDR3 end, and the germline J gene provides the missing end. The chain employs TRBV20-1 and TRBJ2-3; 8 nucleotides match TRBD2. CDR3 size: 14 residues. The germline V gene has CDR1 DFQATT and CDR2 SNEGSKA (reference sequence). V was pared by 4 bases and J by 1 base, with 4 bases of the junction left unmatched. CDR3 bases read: TGCAGTGCTAAGAGCGGGAGTGGCACAGATACG. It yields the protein CSAKSGSGTDT. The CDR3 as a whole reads CSAKSGSGTDTQYF.

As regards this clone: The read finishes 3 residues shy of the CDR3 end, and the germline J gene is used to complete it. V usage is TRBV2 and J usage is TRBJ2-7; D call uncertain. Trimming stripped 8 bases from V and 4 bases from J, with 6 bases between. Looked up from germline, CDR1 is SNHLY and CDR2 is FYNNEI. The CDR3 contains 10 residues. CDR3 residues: CASGQYEQYF. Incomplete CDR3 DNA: TGTGCCAGCGGCCAGTACGAG.

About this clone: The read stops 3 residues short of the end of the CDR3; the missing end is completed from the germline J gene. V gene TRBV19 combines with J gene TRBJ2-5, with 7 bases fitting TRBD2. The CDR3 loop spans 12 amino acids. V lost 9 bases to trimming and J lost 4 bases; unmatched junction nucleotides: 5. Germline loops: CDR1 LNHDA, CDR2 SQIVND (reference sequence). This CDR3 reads CASRLAGETQYF. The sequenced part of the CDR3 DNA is TGTGCCAGCCGACTAGCAGGAGAGACC.

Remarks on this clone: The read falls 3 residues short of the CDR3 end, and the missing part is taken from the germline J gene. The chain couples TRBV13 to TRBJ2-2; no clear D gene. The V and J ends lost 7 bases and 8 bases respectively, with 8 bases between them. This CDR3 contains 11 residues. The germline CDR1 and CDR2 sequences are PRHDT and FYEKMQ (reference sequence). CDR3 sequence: CASTSSGELFF. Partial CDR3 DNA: TGTGCCAGCACCTCTTCGGGGGAG. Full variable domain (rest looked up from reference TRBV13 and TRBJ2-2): AAGVIQSPRHLIKEKRETATLKCYPIPRHDTVYWYQQGPGQDPQFLISFYEKMQSDKGSIPDRFSAQQFSDYHSELNMSSLELGDSALYFCASTSSGELFFGEGSRLTVL.

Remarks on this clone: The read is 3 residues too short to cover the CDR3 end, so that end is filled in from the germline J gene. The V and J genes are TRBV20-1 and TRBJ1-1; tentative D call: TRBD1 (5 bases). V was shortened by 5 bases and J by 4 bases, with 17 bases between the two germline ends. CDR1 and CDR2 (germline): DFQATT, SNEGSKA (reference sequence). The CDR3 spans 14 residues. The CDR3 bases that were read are TGCAGTGCTCCAGGGAGGGGACTGAGCACTGAA. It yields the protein CSAPGRGLSTE. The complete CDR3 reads CSAPGRGLSTEAFF.

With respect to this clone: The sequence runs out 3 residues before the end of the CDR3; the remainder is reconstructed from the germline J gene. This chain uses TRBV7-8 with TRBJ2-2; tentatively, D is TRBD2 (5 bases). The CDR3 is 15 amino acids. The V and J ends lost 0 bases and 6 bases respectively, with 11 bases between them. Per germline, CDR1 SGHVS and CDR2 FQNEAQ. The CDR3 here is CASSLASLLAGELFF. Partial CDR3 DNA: TGTGCCAGCAGCTTAGCGTCCTTACTAGCCGGGGAG.

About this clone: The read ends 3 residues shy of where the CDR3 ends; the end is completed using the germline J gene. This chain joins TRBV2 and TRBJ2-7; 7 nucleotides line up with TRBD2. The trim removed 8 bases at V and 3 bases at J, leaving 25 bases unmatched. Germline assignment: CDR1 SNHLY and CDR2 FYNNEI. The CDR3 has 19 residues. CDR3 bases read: TGTGCCAGCCGAACTAGCGAGATCCCTATAATCCGCTATCACTACGAG. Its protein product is CASRTSEIPIIRYHYE. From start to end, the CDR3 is CASRTSEIPIIRYHYEQYF.

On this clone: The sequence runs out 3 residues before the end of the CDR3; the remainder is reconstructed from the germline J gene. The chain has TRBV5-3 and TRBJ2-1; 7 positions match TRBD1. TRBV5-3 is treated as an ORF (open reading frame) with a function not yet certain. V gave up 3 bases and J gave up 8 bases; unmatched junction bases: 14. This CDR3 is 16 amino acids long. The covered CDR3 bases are TGTGCCAGAAGCTCCCACAGGGGCGCCCCAACGGATGAG. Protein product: CARSSHRGAPTDE. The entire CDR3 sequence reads CARSSHRGAPTDEQFF.

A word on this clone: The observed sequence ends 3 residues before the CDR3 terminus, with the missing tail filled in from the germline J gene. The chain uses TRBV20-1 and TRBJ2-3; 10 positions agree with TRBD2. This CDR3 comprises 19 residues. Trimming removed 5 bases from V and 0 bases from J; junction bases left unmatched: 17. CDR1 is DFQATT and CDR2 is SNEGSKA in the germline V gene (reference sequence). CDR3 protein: CSAHLIAGGLLKSTDTQYF. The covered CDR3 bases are TGCAGTGCTCACCTAATAGCGGGAGGCCTCCTTAAAAGCACAGATACG.

Partial CDR3 DNA: TGCAGTGCAGGACTAGCGGGAACCTACGAG. It encodes CSAGLAGTYE. The full CDR3 protein is CSAGLAGTYEQYF. The chain uses TRBV20-1 and TRBJ2-7; 12 positions match TRBD2. With the read ending 3 residues before the CDR3 end, the germline J gene is used to fill in that end. Germline CDR1 DFQATT, CDR2 SNEGSKA (reference sequence). V lost 6 bases, J lost 2 bases, and 2 bases stayed unmatched. This CDR3 is 13 amino acids long.

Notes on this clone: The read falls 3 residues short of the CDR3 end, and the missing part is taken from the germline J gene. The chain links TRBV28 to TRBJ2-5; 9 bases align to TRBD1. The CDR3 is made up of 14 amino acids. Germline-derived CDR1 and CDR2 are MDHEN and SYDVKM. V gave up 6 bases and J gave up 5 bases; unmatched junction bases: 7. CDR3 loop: CASSQGTGRETQYF. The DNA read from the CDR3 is TGTGCCAGCAGCCAAGGGACAGGGAGGGAGACC. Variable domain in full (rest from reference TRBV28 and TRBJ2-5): DVKVTQSSRYLVKRTGEKVFLECVQDMDHENMFWYRQDPGLGLRLIYFSYDVKMKEKGDIPEGYSVSREKKERFSLILESASTNQTSMYLCASSQGTGRETQYFGPGTRLLVL.